This entry features one TCR beta chain sequence. Its antigen is undetermined. V lost 4 bases to trimming and J lost 8 bases, with 12 bases between them. The V gene's germline CDR1 is SGHTA and CDR2 FQGNSA. The CDR3 is made up of 13 amino acids. The record originates from a study of cytomegalovirus exposure and HLA in healthy donors. All the people who gave samples were healthy bone marrow donors. Researchers ran the PCR with 60 Vbeta and 13 Jbeta primers. Produced via immunoSEQ multiplex PCR; TCRdb's table is partial and in-frame only. This table holds about 190,000 clones, approximately 80% found once. Whole-study findings and limits: In a later analysis, specific HLA alleles were associated with 15,000 or so TCR beta sequences at a 0.05 false discovery rate.

The rearrangement joins TRBV7-2 to TRBJ2-1; D is possibly TRBD2 (5 bases). The sequenced material came from PBMCs. The receptor's source is a woman in her forties or fifties in good health and CMV-seropositive. CDR3 protein: CASSSSPTHEQFF. Written as DNA, the CDR3 is TGTGCCAGCAGCTCTAGCCCAACTCATGAGCAGTTCTTC. Full variable domain (rest looked up from reference TRBV7-2 and TRBJ2-1): GAGVSQSPSNKVTEKGKDVELRCDPISGHTALYWYRQSLGQGLEFLIYFQGNSAPDKSGLPSDRFSAERTGGSVSTLTIQRTQQEDSAVYLCASSSSPTHEQFFGPGTRLTVL.